This T cell receptor (beta chain) was sequenced in a study of graft-versus-host responses after intestinal transplantation. Sequencing was performed with immunoSEQ multiplex PCR; in TCRdb, only in-frame clones are kept and a portion is missing. The repertoire holds approximately 130,000 clones, with around 90% as singletons. Note on this clone: Its target is unknown.

Findings of the study overall: Analysis identified GvH clones in recipient marrow, with some appearing first in ileum or blood.

This specimen was unstimulated CD4+ T cells sorted from spleen or lymph node cells, taken before intestinal transplant. The source is a human donor who received an intestinal transplant.

Here the CDR3 DNA reads TGTGCCAGCAGTGAAGCCTTGACAGGGGTCGGGTACTACGAGCAGTACTTC. This encodes CASSEALTGVGYYEQYF. The V gene is TRBV6-1, the J gene TRBJ2-7, with 8 bases matching TRBD1. Germline CDR1 reads MNHNS; CDR2 reads SASEGT. The V gene end was trimmed by 0 bases and the J gene end by 3 bases; junction bases not matched to a gene: 10. CDR3 length: 17 amino acids.